This T cell receptor (beta chain) was identified during a study of cytomegalovirus exposure and HLA in healthy donors (dated by TCRdb to the late 2010s). Notes on the research overall: An earlier analysis of fewer than 750 of the donors reported 276 Gb of sequence data and around 100 million unique TCR beta sequences obtained from about 179 million T cells. An early release that covered several hundred HLA-typed donors contained about 300 gigabases of sequencing data and 65 million to 100 million unique TCR sequences. Among the approximately 400 genotyped donors, around 81% belonged to the genetic ancestry cluster associated with self-reported Caucasian donors. The study aimed to test whether cataloging public T cell receptors could reveal signatures of past pathogen exposure. The study profiled the T cell repertoires of 666 subjects by immunosequencing and related them to cytomegalovirus serostatus. Besides the first cohort of about 730 subjects, a separate validation cohort made up of over 95 different subjects was used. The study combined high-throughput TCR immunosequencing, statistical association of individual TCRs with disease status, and machine learning to predict cytomegalovirus infection status. A later analysis re-examined previously published TCR beta repertoires from more than 600 donors and added high-resolution HLA genotyping to investigate patterns of TCR occurrence. Rather than drawing on any new phenotypic data, the later analysis identified candidate immune exposures from TCR beta sequences and the way those sequences occurred across donors. An earlier analysis of approximately 500 of the donors applied high-throughput TCR beta sequencing to assess whether each TCR beta V gene segment acted as functional or pseudogenic. Donor age, sex, ethnicity and CMV serostatus were collected together with the repertoire data. Genome-wide SNP genotypes for about 65% of the 666 donors were used in a later genetic analysis, which treated that subset as a discovery cohort. Every discovery cohort repertoire had been produced on one sequencing platform. HLA typing covered class I and class II loci at four-digit resolution. Typing coverage varied by locus: roughly 629-630 donors for A, B, C, DRB1 and DQB1; under 550 for DQA1; 600 to 610 for DPA1; 450 to 480 for DPB1. A handful of DR-DQ haplotypes were handled as single units for association and clustering because linkage in the cohort was strong. Across roughly 420 genotyped donors of the cohort, an average of 235,054 unique TCR beta nucleotide sequences per donor were sequenced, and roughly 20% of those sequences were non-productive.

This clone was counted once. Its antigen has not been determined. No much larger clone is present one base from it, and per-base qualities are unavailable. In total, 500 to 700 healthy bone marrow donors made up the cohort. At the time of sampling, every cohort member was nominally healthy, though immune exposures that went unrecorded were likely present. The donor was CMV seronegative and was included in the group of 352 seronegative cohort members. A peripheral blood sample was provided by each donor, and peripheral blood mononuclear cells were used for TCR beta sequencing. The Qiagen DNeasy Blood Extraction Kit was used to extract genomic DNA from the blood cell samples. The library was built by means of the immunoSEQ multiplex PCR assay. A mixture of 60 forward primers for TCR Vbeta segments and 13 reverse primers for TCR Jbeta segments was used in the multiplex PCR. A multiplex PCR assay on genomic DNA amplified the CDR3 region of rearranged TCR beta genes. The amplified TCR beta libraries were sequenced on the Illumina HiSeq System as 87-base-pair reads. Concerning the study's data processing: Across the roughly 640 repertoires, a later analysis counted roughly 77 million unique TCR beta chains, roughly 11 million of which were shared by at least two donors. A nearest-neighbor algorithm error-corrected the raw reads and collapsed the reads into unique sequences, merging closely related sequences to remove PCR and sequencing errors. V, D and J gene segments were assigned by aligning CDR3 sequences to IMGT reference sequences. For a sequence to be retained, a match of at least six nucleotides was required to both a V gene segment and a J gene segment. Rearrangements were called productive when the CDR3 lacked stop codons and stayed in frame with V and J; all others were non-productive. Following IMGT convention, CDR3 was defined as the stretch from the second conserved V-encoded cysteine up to the conserved J-encoded phenylalanine. The earlier analysis of about 610 of the donors excluded any sequence lacking an unambiguous match to a single V gene segment. In an earlier analysis of around 600 of the donors, V segments were called functional above 56.7% productive rearrangements and were called segregating when the between-donor standard deviation exceeded 5%. To diagnose cytomegalovirus status from the catalog of TCR beta chain sequences, a statistical classification framework was built. V and J gene assignment, in a later analysis, came from comparing TCR nucleotide sequences with IMGT/GENE-DB human TR gene sequences. Using the TCRdist pipeline, a later analysis assigned CDR3 sequences along with most-parsimonious VDJ recombination scenarios. In a later analysis, each TCR beta chain was defined by its CDR3 amino acid sequence together with its V-gene family, and reads lacking a unique V-gene family were excluded. As a way to deal with suspected cross-contamination and a sequencing artifact, a later analysis dropped 640 or so nucleotide sequences that were highly shared and had low generation probability. In a later analysis, a clonal expansion index for each public chain was calculated from normalized within-repertoire ranks of inferred template counts. A later analysis computed generation probabilities with a VDJ recombination model fitted to out-of-frame rearrangements, and checked the results against IGoR. Hypergeometric tests were used in a later analysis to score TCR-TCR, TCR-HLA and TCR-CMV co-occurrence, with a repertoire-size bias correction applied to the TCR pairs. In a later analysis, false discovery rates were estimated by permuting HLA or CMV assignments 20 times. In a later analysis, co-occurring TCRs were grouped using DBSCAN, and TCRdist sequence similarity was added for clustering within HLA-allele-positive subsets. Repertoires with fewer than 30,000 or more than 120,000 public chains were left out of co-occurrence clustering, as were four to six repertoires with anomalous nucleotide sharing. As stored in TCRdb, this immuneACCESS dataset retains in-frame rearrangements with V and J assigned. A fraction of the clones does not appear; measured against another copy, unresolved V genes explain less than half of the discrepancy, and the remainder lacks a known reason. That table furnishes V, J and clone size, whereas the DNA furnished D and trimming. The sample table lists some 200,000 clones, 65% to 85% of them with a count of one. The biggest ten clones account for approximately 0.71% of the sample.

The research as a whole found: According to a later genetic analysis, donors in an Asian-associated ancestry cluster had fewer N-insertions in productive TCRs than the approximately 670-donor mean. A later genetic analysis associated a missense DCLRE1C variant with V-gene and J-gene trimming of TCR beta chains, and an independent cohort replicated the association. Only TCR beta chains were sequenced in this cohort, and the absence of alpha or paired-chain data limited detectable features. The classifier was reported to diagnose cytomegalovirus status with high specificity and sensitivity in both the original and validation cohorts. Several of the top co-occurrence clusters appeared to be linked to parvovirus B19, influenza, CMV and Epstein-Barr virus, according to a later analysis. When HLA alleles, especially DR and DQ, strongly co-occurred, TCR associations were difficult to assign to individual alleles. A further reported finding was that TCR beta sequences accurately predicted the HLA-A and HLA-B alleles for most subjects in the first cohort. Because HLA typing was unavailable for some donors at each locus, only the typed subset was used in association tests. The only immune exposure information available for the cohort was CMV serostatus. At a false discovery rate of 0.05, a later analysis linked under 20,000 TCR beta sequences to specific HLA alleles. Correlated functional status among segregating V segments might be attributable to linkage disequilibrium, but an unknown experimental factor could not be ruled out. A later analysis found that HLA-associated TCR beta chains were more clonally expanded and had lower generation probabilities than equally common non-associated chains. It was suggested by the authors that the approach could potentially be generalized to other disease states and immunological phenotypes. The sequencing pipeline was judged likely to have produced a cluster of highly shared sequence variants as a technical artifact. A total of 150 or so TCR beta chains were listed by the study as associated with cytomegalovirus. Most TCR sequences were observed very rarely across donors, whereas some public TCRs were present in many individuals. An earlier analysis of some 590 of the donors showed that most TCR beta V segments appeared in productive rearrangements either about 87% or about 30% of the time, which broadly matched IMGT annotations. The presence/absence analyses assumed that sequencing depth was roughly uniform across donors, and that assumption may not be true. Most CMV-associated TCR beta chains appeared to be HLA-restricted in a later analysis, and the HLA associations seemed to be driven largely by CMV exposure. Because the 87-base-pair reads could not distinguish some IMGT-functional V segments, including TRBV6-2 and TRBV6-3, those segments were excluded. According to a later analysis, TCR association rates differed among HLA loci, with DRB1 alleles showing the most associated TCRs and HLA-C alleles showing the fewest. Because counts were too low, around 17 rarely observed V segments, including chromosome 9 orphons, were left out of the earlier analysis of about 500 of the donors. In vitro tests confirmed that three of the cytomegalovirus-associated TCR beta chains recognize cytomegalovirus antigens.

Per the germline V gene, LGHNA is the CDR1 and YNFKEQ is the CDR2. Taken from cysteine to phenylalanine, the CDR3 has 13 residues. This entry keeps only the CDR3 DNA: 39 bases, framed from base 1. Ends trimmed: V by 2 bases, J by 7 bases; bases unmatched to a gene: 3. The origin of this receptor is a boy between 2 and 15 years old in good health and CMV-seronegative. The sample comprised PBMCs. The rearranged segments are TRBV4-2 and TRBJ2-7, and 9 junction bases match TRBD1. Here is the DNA: TGTGCCAGCAGCCAACGGACAGGGGTTGAGCAGTACTTC. It translates to CASSQRTGVEQYF.